A selection of T cell receptor beta chains follows, all from one sample in a study of a mutant IDH1 vaccine in newly diagnosed glioma. Here immunoSEQ multiplex PCR was the method, and the copy in TCRdb shows in-frame clones only, minus some. The table has 80,000 to 100,000 clones, roughly 75% seen once. Material: PBMCs, obtained from a glioma patient treated with radiotherapy, temozolomide or both. The receptors shown here come from a man aged 35-49 years with glioma. Both conserved end residues are part of each CDR3. A D gene is named only where the DNA matches it firmly.

v_call | d_call | cdr3_aa
TRBV6-5 | NA | CASSYSEGSYEQYF
TRBV5-4 | NA | CASSQGTNSGNTIYF
TRBV7-7 | NA | CASSPVGETQYF
TRBV2 | NA | CASSIWPPPNNEQFF
TRBV4-3 | NA | CASSPRATSSYNSPLHF
TRBV29-1 | NA | CSVADRPYEQYF
TRBV4-2 | NA | CASSLSTGNIQYF
TRBV28 | TRBD1 | CASSFRQGAGETQYF
TRBV30 | NA | CAWGTGTPAGELFF
TRBV7-2 | NA | CASSFSRITGELFF
TRBV14 | NA | CASSSRIGDGYTF
TRBV27 | TRBD2 | CASSLAGGLGNEQFF
TRBV28 | NA | CASSSLPNEKLFF
TRBV7-9 | NA | CASSLTGQGGSPLHF
TRBV10-2 | TRBD1 | CASRGTGGGLSTDTQYF
TRBV7-9 | TRBD2 | CASSWDYSYEQYF
TRBV5-4 | NA | CVSSLEPQGNTEAFF
TRBV19 | NA | CASSIFGADHNSPLHF
TRBV14 | TRBD1 | CASSLTGQANYGYTF
TRBV10-3 | TRBD2 | CAITRGLAGDTGELFF
TRBV10-2 | NA | CASSERGYEQYF
TRBV7-6 | TRBD2 | CASSLTSGRSIETQYF
TRBV19 | NA | CASSSRWQPQHF
TRBV19 | NA | CASTQRGGTNTGELFF
TRBV10-3 | TRBD1 | CAIRGQGPNEKLFF
TRBV5-4 | NA | CASSSGGTNEKLFF
TRBV19 | TRBD2 | CASSIRASGTQFF
TRBV7-6 | NA | CASSIRPGPTGELFF
TRBV6-4 | NA | CASSDSVSRSGANVLTF
TRBV6-5 | TRBD1 | CASRMTGSNTEAFF
TRBV6-5 | NA | CASSAPGGITGELFF
TRBV28 | NA | CASSSPPGQYF
TRBV7-6 | TRBD2 | CASSNGLAGREQYF
TRBV2 | TRBD1 | CASSETGTYGYTF
TRBV13 | NA | CASSLRRGAGIYGYTF
TRBV23-1 | NA | CASSRVGDRKGCGTEAFF
TRBV14 | NA | CASSQDARAGSTEAFF
TRBV28 | NA | CASSLRAGAYGYTF
TRBV19 | NA | CASSMVRGHTGELFF
TRBV7-9 | NA | CASSFGGSYEQYF
TRBV27 | NA | CASLRGGTDTQYF
TRBV30 | NA | CAWSVGERDTQYF
TRBV7-2 | TRBD1 | CASSLAGQGNTYEQYF
TRBV5-4 | TRBD2 | CASSLVPSGRETQYF
TRBV13 | TRBD1 | CASSREGQGPPPQTQYF
TRBV5-1 | NA | CASSLLGLGQSSYNEQFF
TRBV15 | NA | CATSRDLDSIYQPQHF
TRBV7-9 | NA | CASSPDRVHNEQFF
TRBV7-2 | TRBD1 | CASSPGTVSYEQYF
TRBV5-1 | TRBD1 | CASSFTGTGIDEQYF
TRBV19 | NA | CASSIGPAGTDTQYF
TRBV15 | TRBD1 | CATSRDGQGAWEKLFF
TRBV10-1 | TRBD2 | CASSEGGGETQYF